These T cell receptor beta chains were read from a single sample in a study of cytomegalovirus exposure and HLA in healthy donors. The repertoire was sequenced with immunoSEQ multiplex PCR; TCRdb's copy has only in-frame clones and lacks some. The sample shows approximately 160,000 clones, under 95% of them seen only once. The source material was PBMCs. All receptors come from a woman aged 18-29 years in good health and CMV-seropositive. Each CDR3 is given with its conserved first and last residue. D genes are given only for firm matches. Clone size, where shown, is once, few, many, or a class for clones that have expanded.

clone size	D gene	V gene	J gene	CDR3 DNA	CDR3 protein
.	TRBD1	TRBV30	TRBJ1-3	TGTGCCTGGAGGAAGACAGGGGGAAACACCATATATTTT	CAWRKTGGNTIYF
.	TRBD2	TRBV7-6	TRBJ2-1	TGTGCCAGCAGCTTAGCAGCGGGGGGGGACAATGAGCAGTTCTTC	CASSLAAGGDNEQFF
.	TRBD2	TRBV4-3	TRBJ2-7	TGCGCCAGCAGCCAGGATACTAGCGGGGCAAACTACGAGCAGTACTTC	CASSQDTSGANYEQYF
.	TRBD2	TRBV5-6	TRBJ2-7	TGTGCCAGCAGCTCCCTCAGCGGGAGGGCCCCCTACGAGCAGTACTTC	CASSSLSGRAPYEQYF
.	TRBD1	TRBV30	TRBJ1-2	TGTGCCTGGAGTGTTGGGACAGGGGCGGGAAACTATGGCTACACCTTC	CAWSVGTGAGNYGYTF
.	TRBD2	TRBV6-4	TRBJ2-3	TGTGCCAGCAGTGCCTTGGCGGGGGTGGATACGCAGTATTTT	CASSALAGVDTQYF
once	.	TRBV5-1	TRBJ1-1	TGCGCCAGCAGCTTGGGGCGGTCAGGGGTCGGTATCACTGAAGCTTTCTTT	CASSLGRSGVGITEAFF
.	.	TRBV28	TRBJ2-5	TGTGCCAGCAGTTTACACTGGACAGACCCAAATAGCGACACAACCGTGAAGACCCAGTACTTC	CASSLHWTDPNSDTTVKTQYF
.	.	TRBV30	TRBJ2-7	TGTGCCTGGAGTGTCAGACTGACCTACGAGCAGTACTTC	CAWSVRLTYEQYF
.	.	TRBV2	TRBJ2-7	TGTGCCAGCAGTGGAGGGATCTCCGACGAGCAGTACTTC	CASSGGISDEQYF
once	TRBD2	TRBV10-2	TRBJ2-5	TGCGCCAGCAGTGATGAACTAGCGGGGGTCCAAGAGACCCAGTACTTC	CASSDELAGVQETQYF
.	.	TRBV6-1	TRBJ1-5	TGTGCCAGCAGAAGGGGCCCAAATCAGCCCCAGCATTTT	CASRRGPNQPQHF
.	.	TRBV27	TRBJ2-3	TGTGCCAGCAGTATTTCGGACAGATTTTATACGCAGTATTTT	CASSISDRFYTQYF
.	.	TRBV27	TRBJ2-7	TGTGCCAGCAGTTTATCCTACTCCTACGAGCAGTACTTC	CASSLSYSYEQYF
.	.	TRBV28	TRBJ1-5	TGTGCCATCGGGGGGGGGATTTTCAGAAATCAGCCCCAGCATTTT	CAIGGGIFRNQPQHF
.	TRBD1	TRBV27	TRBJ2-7	TGTGCCAGCAGTCCCACCCCGGACAGGGACTACGAGCAGTACTTC	CASSPTPDRDYEQYF
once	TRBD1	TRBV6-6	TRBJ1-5	TGTGCCAGCAGTTACGACAGGGCGGGGAATCAGCCCCAGCATTTT	CASSYDRAGNQPQHF
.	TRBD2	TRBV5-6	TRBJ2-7	TGTGCCAGCAGCTTAGATGATAAGGGACTAGCTGGGGAGCAGTACTTC	CASSLDDKGLAGEQYF
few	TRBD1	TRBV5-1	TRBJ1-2	TGCGCCAGCAGCTTGGGGACAGGGGGCTATGGCTACACCTTC	CASSLGTGGYGYTF
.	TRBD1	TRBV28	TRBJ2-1	TGTGCCAGCAGTTTATGGGGAGGACAGGGAGGCAATGAGCAGTTCTTC	CASSLWGGQGGNEQFF
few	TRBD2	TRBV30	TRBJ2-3	TGTGCCTGGAGTCAATTTAGCGGGGGGGCGACAGATACGCAGTATTTT	CAWSQFSGGATDTQYF
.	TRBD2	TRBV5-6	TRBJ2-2	TGTGCCAGCAGCTTGGCCCTAGCGGGAGAAAACACCGGGGAGCTGTTTTTT	CASSLALAGENTGELFF
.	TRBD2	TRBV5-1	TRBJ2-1	TGCGCCAGCAGTCTCGAGGGGACTAGCTACAATGAGCAGTTCTTC	CASSLEGTSYNEQFF
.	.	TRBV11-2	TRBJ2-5	TGTGCCAGCAGCTTATCCCGAGGACAGCCCGAAGAGACCCAGTACTTC	CASSLSRGQPEETQYF
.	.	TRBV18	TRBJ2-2	TGTGCCAGCTCACCACCACCGATTACAGCCCCCGGGGAGCTGTTTTTT	CASSPPPITAPGELFF
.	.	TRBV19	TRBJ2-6	TGTGCCAGTAGCTCCGGAGGGCCGTCCTCTGGGGCCAACGTCCTGACTTTC	CASSSGGPSSGANVLTF
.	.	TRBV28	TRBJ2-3	TGTGCCAGCCGGCTCCCGGGGGGCACAGATACGCAGTATTTT	CASRLPGGTDTQYF
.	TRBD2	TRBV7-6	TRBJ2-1	TGTGCCAGCAGCTTTACTAGCGGCCCAAGAGGGGGTGAGCAGTTCTTC	CASSFTSGPRGGEQFF
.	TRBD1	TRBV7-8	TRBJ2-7	TGTGCCAGCAGCTTAGCGACAGGGGGTTTGAGGCTCTCCTACGAGCAGTACTTC	CASSLATGGLRLSYEQYF
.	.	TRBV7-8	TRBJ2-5	TGTGCCAGCGGGGGGTTAGAGACCCAGTACTTC	CASGGLETQYF
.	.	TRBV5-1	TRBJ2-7	TGCGCCAGCAGCCCAGTGACAGGCTACGAGCAGTACTTC	CASSPVTGYEQYF
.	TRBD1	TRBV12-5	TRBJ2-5	TGTGCTAGTGGTTTAAGGGGGCCGGGAGAGACCCAGTACTTC	CASGLRGPGETQYF
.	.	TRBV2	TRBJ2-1	TGTGCCAGCGGGTCGACTCCCCCAAGACACAATGAGCAGTTCTTC	CASGSTPPRHNEQFF
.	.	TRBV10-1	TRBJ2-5	TGCGCCAGCAGTGAGTCCCGCACCGGGACTCCCTCGACCCAGTACTTC	CASSESRTGTPSTQYF
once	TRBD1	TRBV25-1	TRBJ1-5	TGTGCCAGCAGTGAGGGACAGGCCGTCAATCAGCCCCAGCATTTT	CASSEGQAVNQPQHF
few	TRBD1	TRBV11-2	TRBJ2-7	TGTGCCAGCAGCCCTCCGGGACAGAGCTCCTACGAGCAGTACTTC	CASSPPGQSSYEQYF